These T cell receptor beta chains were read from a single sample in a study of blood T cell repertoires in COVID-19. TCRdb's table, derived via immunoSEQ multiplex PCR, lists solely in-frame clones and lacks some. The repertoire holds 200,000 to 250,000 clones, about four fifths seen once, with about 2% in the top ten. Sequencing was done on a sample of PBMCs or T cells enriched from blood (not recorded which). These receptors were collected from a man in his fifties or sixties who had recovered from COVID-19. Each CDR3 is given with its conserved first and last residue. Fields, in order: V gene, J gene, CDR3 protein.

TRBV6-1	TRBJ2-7	CASSQRTVSVHEQYF
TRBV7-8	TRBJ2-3	CASSLVQGTEDTQYF
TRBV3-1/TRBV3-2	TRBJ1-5	CASSLGAGNQPQHF
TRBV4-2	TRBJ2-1	CASSQSGDSYNEQFF
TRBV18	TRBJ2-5	CASSPDRQETQYF
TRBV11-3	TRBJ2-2	CASSSRLNTGELFF
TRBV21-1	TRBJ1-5	CAGPPRGQGGNQPQHF
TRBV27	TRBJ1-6	CASSTTGAFSPLHF
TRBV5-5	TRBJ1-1	CASKSEEGRRNTEAFF
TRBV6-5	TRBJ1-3	CASFSSGNTIYF
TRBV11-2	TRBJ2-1	CASSFELTGNEQFF
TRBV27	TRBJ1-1	CASSLSPPGISEAFF
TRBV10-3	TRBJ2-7	CAISEGSYEQYF
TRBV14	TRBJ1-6	CASSLTGRASPLHF
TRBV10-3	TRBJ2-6	CAISESTTGYGANVLTF
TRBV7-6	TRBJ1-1	CASSTPQGGDTEAFF
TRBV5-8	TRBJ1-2	CASPSRGWRTYGYTF
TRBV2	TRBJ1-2	CASSVTGSNYGYTF
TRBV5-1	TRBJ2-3	CASSVQGVASTDTQYF
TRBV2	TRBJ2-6	CASSETGASGANVLTF
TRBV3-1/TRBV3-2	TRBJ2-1	CASSRTSGGLFF
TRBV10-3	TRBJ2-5	CAIRPQGEETQYF
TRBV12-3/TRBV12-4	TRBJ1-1	CASSLGAGTEAFF
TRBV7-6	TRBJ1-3	CASSSYAGGTGNTIYF
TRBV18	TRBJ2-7	CASSPSQGVSYEQYF
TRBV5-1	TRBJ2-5	CASSLGRRGGVQETQYF
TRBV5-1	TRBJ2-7	CASSLGLAGDEQYF
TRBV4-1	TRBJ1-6	CASSQGQENSPLHF
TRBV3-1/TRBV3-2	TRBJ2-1	CASSQGRGGSHNEQFF